Given below is one TCR beta chain in context. The source of the sample is a study of T cell responses to AZD1222 COVID-19 vaccine. Generated by immunoSEQ multiplex PCR, the TCRdb table keeps only in-frame clones and is missing some. The table has around 99,000 clones, 90% to 95% seen once. Per germline, CDR1 LNHDA and CDR2 SQIVND (reference sequence). With 6 bases clipped from V and 5 bases from J, the junction kept 18 bases outside the gene matches. This CDR3 region has 17 residues. This specimen was peripheral blood, taken 28 days after the second AZD1222 dose. The rearrangement joins TRBV19 to TRBJ2-5; 7 nucleotides match TRBD2. The origin of this receptor is an adult who received the AZD1222 COVID-19 vaccine. CDR3 in DNA: TGTGCCAGTAGACCTTACGGAGGCGGGAGCGGAGGGGAGACCCAGTACTTC. The encoded protein is CASRPYGGGSGGETQYF. Using reference TRBV19 and TRBJ2-5 for the parts outside the CDR3, the full variable domain is DGGITQSPKYLFRKEGQNVTLSCEQNLNHDAMYWYRQDPGQGLRLIYYSQIVNDFQKGDIAEGYSVSREKKESFPLTVTSAQKNPTAFYLCASRPYGGGSGGETQYFGPGTRLLVL.